This T cell receptor (beta chain) stems from a study of blood T cell repertoires in COVID-19. V lost 7 bases to trimming and J lost 7 bases, with 20 bases between them. The CDR3 runs to 15 residues. The germline V gene has CDR1 MNHEY and CDR2 SVGAGI. Profiled with immunoSEQ multiplex PCR; TCRdb holds only in-frame clones, not every one. Of over 150,000 clones in the sample, around 85% were seen once. The receptor comes from a man aged 25 to 40 with acute or convalescent COVID-19. The chain carries TRBV6-5 and TRBJ1-3; D possibly corresponds to TRBD1 (6 bases). The specimen was peripheral blood. CDR3 sequence (DNA): TGTGCCAGCAATCTAGGGGGAGCTGCTGAGAACACCATATATTTT. The encoded protein is CASNLGGAAENTIYF.